This T cell receptor beta chain was identified during a study of T cell changes during pregnancy in multiple sclerosis. Sequencing used immunoSEQ multiplex PCR; TCRdb keeps in-frame clones, though not all of them. The sample shows 93,000 or so clones, roughly nine tenths of them seen only once. The CDR3 consists of 13 residues. Germline values: CDR1 LNHDA, CDR2 SQIVND (reference sequence). V lost 7 bases and J lost 0, with 7 bases in between. The receptor comes from a female donor with multiple sclerosis, enrolled in a pregnancy study. Sequenced material: peripheral blood, taken after pregnancy. V and J are TRBV19 and TRBJ1-5; D gene ambiguous. The CDR3 sequence is CASTQNSNQPQHF. CDR3 coding DNA: TGTGCCAGTACCCAGAATAGCAATCAGCCCCAGCATTTT. The variable domain in full, with the rest retrieved from reference TRBV19 and TRBJ1-5, is DGGITQSPKYLFRKEGQNVTLSCEQNLNHDAMYWYRQDPGQGLRLIYYSQIVNDFQKGDIAEGYSVSREKKESFPLTVTSAQKNPTAFYLCASTQNSNQPQHFGDGTRLSIL.